These 17 T cell receptor beta chains came from one sample sequenced in a study of cytomegalovirus exposure and HLA in healthy donors. PCR involved 60 Vbeta and 13 Jbeta primers. Profiling relied on immunoSEQ multiplex PCR, and the TCRdb table lists in-frame clones only, not all of them. The table lists tens of thousands of clones. Sequencing input: PBMCs. The receptor source for this set is a woman aged 55-69 years in good health and CMV-seronegative.

The chain carries TRBV2 and TRBJ1-1; D not certain. Germline loops: CDR1 SNHLY, CDR2 FYNNEI. CDR3 length: 13 residues. Trimming stripped 5 bases from V and 2 bases from J, with 9 bases between. CDR3 in amino acids: CASSLGPNTEAFF. CDR3 nucleotide sequence: TGTGCCAGCAGTTTGGGCCCAAACACTGAAGCTTTCTTT.

The chain uses TRBV21-1 and TRBJ2-7; TRBD1 reflects the table's D call only, with no check against the DNA. TRBV21-1 is labeled a pseudogene. This CDR3 is built from 13 residues. The CDR3 DNA is TGTGCCAGAAAGAAGGGACAGACATACGAGCAGTACTTC. Protein product: CARKKGQTYEQYF.

V gene TRBV27 combines with J gene TRBJ1-4; 10 bases line up with TRBD1. In germline, CDR1 is MNHEY, CDR2 SMNVEV (reference sequence). This CDR3 is built from 21 residues. Losses at the gene ends were 6 bases for V and 0 bases for J; bases not matched to a gene: 19. The CDR3 region has the DNA TGTGCCAGCAGCCTCTATGCCGGGACAGGGGACTTCTCAGCAACTAATGAAAAACTGTTTTTT. Its translation: CASSLYAGTGDFSATNEKLFF.

Here the CDR3 DNA reads TGTGCCAGCAGCCCACCAACAGGGGGCGGAACTGAAGCTTTCTTT. Protein: CASSPPTGGGTEAFF. V is TRBV7-9 and J is TRBJ1-1; 9 bases are a match to TRBD1. CDR1 and CDR2 (germline): SEHNR, FQNEAQ (reference sequence). CDR3 size: 15 residues. After removal of 5 bases from V and 5 bases from J, the junction contained 9 bases not matched to a gene. The whole variable domain, filled in from reference TRBV7-9 and TRBJ1-1, reads DTGVSQNPRHKITKRGQNVTFRCDPISEHNRLYWYRQTLGQGPEFLTYFQNEAQLEKSRLLSDRFSAERPKGSFSTLEIQRTEQGDSAMYLCASSPPTGGGTEAFFGQGTRLTVV.

V is TRBV29-1 and J is TRBJ1-2, with D uncertain. Germline CDR1 reads SQVTM; CDR2 reads ANQGSEA. The CDR3 consists of 13 residues. V dropped 7 bases and J dropped 3 bases, with 15 bases sitting between them. In DNA form, the CDR3 reads TGCAGCGGTGGGATCTCGGAGGACTATGGCTACACCTTC. It is translated as CSGGISEDYGYTF.

The genes are TRBV28 and TRBJ1-3, with no clear D. V dropped 8 bases and J dropped 0 bases, with 8 bases sitting between them. Germline CDR1 MDHEN, CDR2 SYDVKM. CDR3 length equals 13 residues. In DNA form, the CDR3 reads TGTGCCAGCGGCTTTGGCTCTGGAAACACCATATATTTT. Protein product: CASGFGSGNTIYF. The variable domain in full, with the rest retrieved from reference TRBV28 and TRBJ1-3, is DVKVTQSSRYLVKRTGEKVFLECVQDMDHENMFWYRQDPGLGLRLIYFSYDVKMKEKGDIPEGYSVSREKKERFSLILESASTNQTSMYLCASGFGSGNTIYFGEGSWLTVV.

This chain links TRBV7-8 with TRBJ2-2, with D possibly being TRBD1 (6 bases). V was pared by 4 bases and J by 5 bases, with 8 bases between. Germline values: CDR1 SGHVS, CDR2 FQNEAQ. This CDR3 is 13 amino acids long. The CDR3 DNA sequence: TGTGCCAGCAGCTCAGACAGGACCGGGGAGCTGTTTTTT. It specifies CASSSDRTGELFF.

The V and J genes are TRBV9 and TRBJ2-3; no clear D gene. Between the trimmed V and J ends, which lost 3 bases and 0 bases, there was a span of 11 bases. Per germline, CDR1 SGDLS and CDR2 YYNGEE. This CDR3 has 15 residues. The CDR3 sequence: CASSARPTSTDTQYF. In DNA, the CDR3 is TGTGCCAGCAGCGCCCGCCCAACTAGCACAGATACGCAGTATTTT.

The V gene is TRBV28, the J gene TRBJ2-3; TRBD2 matches 13 bases. The germline V gene has CDR1 MDHEN and CDR2 SYDVKM. Trimming took 5 bases from V and 8 from J; bases not matched to a gene: 7. The CDR3 contains 15 residues. This CDR3 reads CASSPGTSGTPTQYF. CDR3 nucleotide sequence: TGTGCCAGCAGTCCTGGGACTAGCGGGACGCCTACGCAGTATTTT.

The V gene is TRBV9, the J gene TRBJ1-4; TRBD1 agrees at 7 bases. In germline, CDR1 is SGDLS, CDR2 YYNGEE. V lost 3 bases, J lost 7 bases, and 9 bases stayed unmatched. This CDR3 has 15 amino acids. CDR3 bases: TGTGCCAGCAGCGCAGAGGGGGCGCTGGGTGAAAAACTGTTTTTT. Its translation is CASSAEGALGEKLFF.

The gene calls are TRBV27 and TRBJ2-2, with TRBD1 matching 8 bases. Germline lookup yields CDR1 MNHEY and CDR2 SMNVEV (reference sequence). CDR3 length: 16 amino acids. With 3 bases clipped from V and 6 bases from J, the junction kept 9 bases outside the gene matches. In DNA form, the CDR3 reads TGTGCCAGCAGTTTCGGAACAGGGGGGTCTGCCGGGGAGCTGTTTTTT. It yields the protein CASSFGTGGSAGELFF.

The V call is TRBV28, the J call TRBJ2-5, with 9 bases aligning to TRBD1. The V gene end was trimmed by 9 bases and the J gene end by 5 bases; junction bases not matched to a gene: 7. CDR1 and CDR2 from the germline V gene are MDHEN and SYDVKM. The CDR3 contains 13 residues. The CDR3 region is CASTGGSWETQYF. CDR3 DNA: TGTGCCAGTACAGGGGGCTCGTGGGAGACCCAGTACTTC.

This chain uses TRBV21-1 with TRBJ2-7; no DNA check was done on the table's D call, TRBD2. TRBV21-1 counts as a pseudogene. The CDR3 is 15 residues long. The CDR3, as DNA: TGTGCCAGCAGCAAAAAGGGCGGGGGCACCTACGAGCAGTACTTC. Translation gives CASSKKGGGTYEQYF.

This clone is labeled large based on frequency. The V call is TRBV7-2, the J call TRBJ1-4; D perhaps matches TRBD1 (5 bases). Trimming cost V 5 bases and J 7 bases, with 17 bases left between them. In germline, CDR1 is SGHTA, CDR2 FQGNSA. The CDR3 totals 15 residues. CDR3 in amino acids: CASSPRQSGGEKLFF. The CDR3, as DNA: TGTGCCAGCAGCCCGAGACAGTCGGGGGGTGAAAAACTGTTTTTT.

CDR3 protein: CARTLPAGTGDYEQYF. The CDR3 DNA reads TGTGCCAGAACTTTACCAGCCGGGACAGGGGACTACGAGCAGTACTTC. The rearrangement uses TRBV27 and TRBJ2-7; 10 bases are shared with TRBD1. The J segment lost 3 bases and the V segment lost 9 bases, leaving 14 bases of the junction unmatched. This CDR3 is 16 amino acids long. CDR1 MNHEY and CDR2 SMNVEV come from the germline V gene (reference sequence).

CDR3 DNA sequence: TGTGCCAGCAGCCAAGAAACAGGGGGTTTTGAGCAGTTCTTC. It specifies CASSQETGGFEQFF. V gene TRBV4-2 combines with J gene TRBJ2-1; 8 bases are shared with TRBD1. The germline V gene encodes CDR1 LGHNA and CDR2 YNFKEQ. After removal of 0 bases from V and 9 bases from J, the junction contained 4 bases not matched to a gene. This CDR3 region has 14 residues.

The gene calls are TRBV5-1 and TRBJ2-7, with 7 bases lining up with TRBD2. CDR3 length equals 15 residues. V was pared by 0 bases and J by 5 bases, with 8 bases of the junction left unmatched. Per the germline V gene, CDR1 is SGHRS and CDR2 is YFSETQ. CDR3 loop: CASSLESAGVNEQYF. In nucleotides, the CDR3 is TGCGCCAGCAGCTTGGAATCGGCGGGAGTTAACGAGCAGTACTTC.